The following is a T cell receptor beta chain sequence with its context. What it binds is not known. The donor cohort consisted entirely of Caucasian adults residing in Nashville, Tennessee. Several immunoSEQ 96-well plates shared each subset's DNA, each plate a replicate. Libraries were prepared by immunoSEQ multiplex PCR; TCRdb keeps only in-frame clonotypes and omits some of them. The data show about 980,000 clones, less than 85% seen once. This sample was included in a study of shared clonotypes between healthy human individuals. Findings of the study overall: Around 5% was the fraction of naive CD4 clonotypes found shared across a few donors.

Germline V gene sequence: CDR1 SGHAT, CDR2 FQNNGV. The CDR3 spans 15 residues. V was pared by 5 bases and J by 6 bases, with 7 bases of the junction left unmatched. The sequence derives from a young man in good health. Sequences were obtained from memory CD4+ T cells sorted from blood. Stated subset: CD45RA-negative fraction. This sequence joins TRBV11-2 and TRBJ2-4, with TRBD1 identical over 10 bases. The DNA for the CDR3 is TGTGCCAGCAGCCTATTGACAGGGGGCAGAAACATTCAGTACTTC. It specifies CASSLLTGGRNIQYF.